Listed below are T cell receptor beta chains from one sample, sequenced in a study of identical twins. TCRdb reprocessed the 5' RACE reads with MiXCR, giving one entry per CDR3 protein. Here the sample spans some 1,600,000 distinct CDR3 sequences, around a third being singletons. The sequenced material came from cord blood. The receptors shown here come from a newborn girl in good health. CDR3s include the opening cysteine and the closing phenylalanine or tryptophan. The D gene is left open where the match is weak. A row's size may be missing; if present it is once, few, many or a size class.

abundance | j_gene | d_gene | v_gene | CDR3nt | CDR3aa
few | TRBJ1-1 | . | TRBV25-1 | TGTGCCAGCAGTGAATCGCGCAGCCTGGGAGGTACTGAAGCTTTCTTT | CASSESRSLGGTEAFF
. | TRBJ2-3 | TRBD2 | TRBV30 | TGTGCCTGGAGTGCGGGAGGGCGGGCAGATACGCAGTATTTT | CAWSAGGRADTQYF
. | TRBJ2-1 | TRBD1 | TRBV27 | TGTGCCAGCAGTTTCCGGACAGGATGGGGCTCCTACAATGAGCAGTTCTTC | CASSFRTGWGSYNEQFF
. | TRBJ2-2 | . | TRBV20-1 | TGCAGTGCGGGGAGCACCGGGGAGCTGTTTTTT | CSAGSTGELFF
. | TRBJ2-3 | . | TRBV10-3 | TGTGCCATCAGTGAGTCCAGGGTAGATACGCAGTATTTT | CAISESRVDTQYF
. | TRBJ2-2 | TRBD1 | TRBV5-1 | TGCGCCAGCAGCCTACAGGGGGCGCGACCCGGGGAGCTGTTTTTT | CASSLQGARPGELFF
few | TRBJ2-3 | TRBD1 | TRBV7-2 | TGTGCCAGCAGCTTCACCGGGACAGGTGGAGATACGCAGTATTTT | CASSFTGTGGDTQYF
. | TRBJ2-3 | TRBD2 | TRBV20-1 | TGCAGTGCTAGAGATCTAAAGGCTAGCGGGAGATGGCCACTAGGCACAGATACGCAGTATTTT | CSARDLKASGRWPLGTDTQYF
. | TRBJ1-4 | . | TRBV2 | TGTGCCAGCAGGCCCCCCGGGGGGCAAGGAAAACTGTTTTTT | CASRPPGGQGKLFF
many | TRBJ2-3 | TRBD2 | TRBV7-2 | TGTGCCAGCAGCTTCCGACTAGCGGGGTCCGCAGATACGCAGTATTTT | CASSFRLAGSADTQYF
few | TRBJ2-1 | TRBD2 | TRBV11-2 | TGTGCCAGCAGCTTAGGTCTATGGGGTAGCGGGGGGGCGTCCCCCTACAATGAGCAGTTCTTC | CASSLGLWGSGGASPYNEQFF